Presented here are 14 T cell receptor beta chains from one specimen sequenced in a study of identical twins. TCRdb analysed the 5' RACE reads with MiXCR anew, one entry per CDR3 protein. This sample yields about 720,000 distinct CDR3 sequences, of which roughly 18% are seen a single time; approximately 14% belongs to the top ten. This sample was shared with a second study, whose subject was T cells expressing NK-cell markers.

Sequenced: PBMCs. These receptors all come from a woman under 30 in good health.

The sample holds a few counts of this clonotype. The rearrangement joins TRBV5-8 to TRBJ2-1, with 8 nucleotides matching TRBD2. V lost 5 bases, J lost 0 bases, and 4 bases stayed unmatched. The CDR3 has 15 amino acids. Germline V gives CDR1 SGHTS, CDR2 YDEGEE. CDR3 sequence reads: CASRQLAVSYNEQFF. The CDR3 region has the DNA TGTGCCAGCAGACAACTAGCGGTCTCCTACAATGAGCAGTTCTTC.

The V and J genes are TRBV30 and TRBJ2-1, with unresolved D. CDR1 GTSNPN and CDR2 SVGIG come from the germline V gene (reference sequence). The V end was cut by 1 base, the J end by 0 bases, with 4 bases between. The length of the CDR3 is 13 residues. Here the CDR3 DNA reads TGTGCCTGGAGTGCTAGCTCCTACAATGAGCAGTTCTTC. Its protein product is CAWSASSYNEQFF.

This clonotype was seen a few times. The V call is TRBV4-1, the J call TRBJ2-2; TRBD2 agrees at 14 bases. The CDR3 sequence is 19 residues long. Germline-derived CDR1 and CDR2 are MGHRA and YSYEKL. V gave up 2 bases and J gave up 3 bases; unmatched junction bases: 8. As DNA, the CDR3 is TGCGCCAGCAGCCAACCTCGACTAGCGGGGGGGCGCGACACCGGGGAGCTGTTTTTT. Its protein product is CASSQPRLAGGRDTGELFF.

The V and J genes are TRBV9 and TRBJ2-3; no clear D gene. V gave up 3 bases and J gave up 2 bases, with 13 bases separating them. Germline V gene lookup returns CDR1 SGDLS and CDR2 YYNGEE. The CDR3 is 15 residues long. This CDR3 is CASSASPLSTDTQYF. CDR3 nucleotides: TGTGCCAGCAGCGCATCCCCCTTATCCACAGATACGCAGTATTTT.

The chain has TRBV5-5 and TRBJ2-7, with unresolved D. Germline V lookup: CDR1 SGHKS, CDR2 YYEKEE (reference sequence). The CDR3 runs to 13 residues. V was cut by 3 bases and J by 1 base, with 8 bases left in between. This CDR3 reads CASSYDVSYEQYF. The CDR3 coding sequence is TGTGCCAGCAGCTACGATGTTTCCTACGAGCAGTACTTC.

The chain uses TRBV29-1 and TRBJ1-2, with D perhaps TRBD1 (5 bases). The CDR3 runs 12 residues. CDR1 is SQVTM and CDR2 is ANQGSEA in the germline V gene. V was clipped by 5 bases and J by 5 bases, with 12 bases between them. This chain's CDR3 is CSVPRVGYGYTF. CDR3 nucleotides: TGCAGCGTTCCCAGGGTGGGTTATGGCTACACCTTC.

This clonotype was seen a few times. The genes are TRBV6-1 and TRBJ2-5; possibly TRBD2 for D (7 bases). The CDR3 runs to 13 residues. The germline gives CDR1 MNHNS, CDR2 SASEGT. The germline V and J ends were trimmed by 6 bases and 5 bases, with 13 bases remaining between them. The CDR3 DNA is TGTGCCAGCAGGGGGGAGGGGGGGGAGACCCAGTACTTC. It codes for CASRGEGGETQYF.

This clonotype was picked up a small number of times. The V call is TRBV7-2, the J call TRBJ2-5; weak D call: TRBD1 (5 bases). V was shortened by 6 bases and J by 1 base, with 9 bases between the two germline ends. Germline V gene sequence: CDR1 SGHTA, CDR2 FQGNSA. This CDR3 is built from 13 residues. The DNA for the CDR3 is TGTGCCAGCAGTCGACAGATCCAAGAGACCCAGTACTTC. This encodes CASSRQIQETQYF.

The chain couples TRBV20-1 to TRBJ2-1; 12 nucleotides agree with TRBD1. V dropped 1 base and J dropped 8; count of bases not matched to a gene: 6. The CDR3 is 15 amino acids. Germline lookup yields CDR1 DFQATT and CDR2 SNEGSKA (reference sequence). This CDR3 is CSARGGDRGQDEQFF. CDR3 nucleotides: TGCAGTGCTAGAGGGGGGGACAGGGGGCAGGATGAGCAGTTCTTC.

This clonotype was observed many times. The chain employs TRBV20-1 and TRBJ2-4, with TRBD1 as a possible D gene (8 bases). CDR3 length: 18 residues. V was cut by 5 bases and J by 6 bases, with 29 bases left in between. Germline CDR1 reads DFQATT; CDR2 reads SNEGSKA (reference sequence). CDR3 residues: CSAQLGGRQGNSGNIQYF. CDR3 in DNA: TGCAGTGCTCAGCTGGGAGGGAGACAGGGGAATTCTGGAAACATTCAGTACTTC.

The rearrangement uses TRBV9 and TRBJ2-3; 8 positions agree with TRBD2. From germline, CDR1 is SGDLS and CDR2 YYNGEE. V was pared by 3 bases and J by 4 bases, with 7 bases of the junction left unmatched. The CDR3 covers 15 residues. The CDR3 region is CASSAGLGFADTQYF. The CDR3 coding sequence is TGTGCCAGCAGCGCGGGACTAGGGTTCGCAGATACGCAGTATTTT.

This chain links TRBV24-1 with TRBJ2-2, with D possibly TRBD1 on 6 matching bases. Trimming removed 2 bases at V and 0 bases at J, with 9 bases between. Germline V gene lookup returns CDR1 KGHDR and CDR2 SFDVKD. The CDR3 runs to 16 residues. The CDR3 reads CATSDSRTANTGELFF. The CDR3 nucleotides read TGTGCCACCAGTGATTCCAGGACAGCGAACACCGGGGAGCTGTTTTTT.

The chain employs TRBV7-9 and TRBJ2-3, with TRBD2 as a possible D gene (6 bases). V was trimmed by 5 bases and J by 0 bases, leaving 12 bases between them. Germline V CDR1 and CDR2: SEHNR, FQNEAQ (reference sequence). The CDR3 length is 15 residues. The CDR3 here is CASSAGLRSTDTQYF. Here the CDR3 DNA reads TGTGCCAGCAGCGCGGGACTCCGGAGCACAGATACGCAGTATTTT.

This chain connects TRBV10-1 to TRBJ2-7, with a possible D match to TRBD1 (6 bases). This CDR3 spans 12 amino acids. Germline V lookup: CDR1 WNHNN, CDR2 SYGVQD (reference sequence). Trimming removed 10 bases at V and 2 bases at J, with 12 bases between. CDR3 sequence: CAITRQAYEQYF. The CDR3 DNA is TGCGCCATTACTAGACAGGCCTACGAGCAGTACTTC.